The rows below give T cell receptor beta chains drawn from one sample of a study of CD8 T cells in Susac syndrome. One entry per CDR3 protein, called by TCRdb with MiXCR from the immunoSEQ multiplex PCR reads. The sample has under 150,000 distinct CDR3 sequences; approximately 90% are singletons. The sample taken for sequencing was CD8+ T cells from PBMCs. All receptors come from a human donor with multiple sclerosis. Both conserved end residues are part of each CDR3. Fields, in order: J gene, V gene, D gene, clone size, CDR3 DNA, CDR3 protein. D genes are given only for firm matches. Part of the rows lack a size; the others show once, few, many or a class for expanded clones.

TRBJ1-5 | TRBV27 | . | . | TGTGCCAGCAGTTTTGGGGGGTTGAGCAATCAGCCCCAGCATTTT | CASSFGGLSNQPQHF
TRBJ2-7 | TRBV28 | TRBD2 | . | TGTGCCAGCAGTTACCGGACTAGCGTCTCCTACGAGCAGTACTTC | CASSYRTSVSYEQYF
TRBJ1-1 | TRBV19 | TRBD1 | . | TGTGCCAGTAGTATCTACTCGGGACAGGGGACTGAAGCTTTCTTT | CASSIYSGQGTEAFF
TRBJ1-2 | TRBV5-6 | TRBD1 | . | TGTGCCAGCAGCCAACAGGGGCATGGCTACACCTTC | CASSQQGHGYTF
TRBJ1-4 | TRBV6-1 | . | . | TGTGCCAGCACAGGGCCGAGGAGGGTCACTAATGAAAAACTGTTTTTT | CASTGPRRVTNEKLFF
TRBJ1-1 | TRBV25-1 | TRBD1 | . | TGTGCCAGCGGGACAGGGAACACTGAAGCTTTCTTT | CASGTGNTEAFF
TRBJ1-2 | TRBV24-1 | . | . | TGTGCCACCAGTGATTTGGGGGGCTATGGCTACACCTTC | CATSDLGGYGYTF
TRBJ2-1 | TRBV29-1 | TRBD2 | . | TGCAGCGTTGGCTACATAGCGGGAGCCTACAATGAGCAGTTCTTC | CSVGYIAGAYNEQFF
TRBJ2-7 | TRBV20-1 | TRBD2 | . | TGCAGTGCTAGAGGACTAGCGGTCTACGAGCAGTACTTC | CSARGLAVYEQYF
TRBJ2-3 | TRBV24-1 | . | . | TGTGCCACCAGTGATTTGCGTCAGGGTGAAGATACGCAGTATTTT | CATSDLRQGEDTQYF
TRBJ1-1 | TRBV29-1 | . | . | TGCAGCGTTGAAGGCGGGGGATTGGGCACTGAAGCTTTCTTT | CSVEGGGLGTEAFF
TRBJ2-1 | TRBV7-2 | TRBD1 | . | TGTGCCAGCAGCTTATTGAGCCGGGCAGGGGGTACCTACAATGAGCAGTTCTTC | CASSLLSRAGGTYNEQFF
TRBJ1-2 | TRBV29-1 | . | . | TGCAGCGTTGCCATCGGGGGCCAGTATGGCTACACCTTC | CSVAIGGQYGYTF
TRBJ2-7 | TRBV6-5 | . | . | TGTGCCAGCAGTTCACCCGACCGTGATTCCTACGAGCAGTACTTC | CASSSPDRDSYEQYF
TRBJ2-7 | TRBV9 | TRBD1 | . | TGTGCCAGCAGCACCGGACAGGGTCTCTACGAGCAGTACTTC | CASSTGQGLYEQYF
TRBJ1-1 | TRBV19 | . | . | TGTGCCAGTCAGACTTTAACAGGGATCACTGAAGCTTTCTTT | CASQTLTGITEAFF
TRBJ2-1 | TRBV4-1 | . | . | TGCGCCAGCAGCCCCTCGATTTCCTACAATGAGCAGTTCTTC | CASSPSISYNEQFF
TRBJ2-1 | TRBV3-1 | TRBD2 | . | TGTGCCAGCAGCCAATATTTAGCGGGAGAGGCTCTGAATGAGCAGTTCTTC | CASSQYLAGEALNEQFF
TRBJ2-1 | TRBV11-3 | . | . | TGTGCCAGCAGCTTAGATGGGGTGAATGAGCAGTTCTTC | CASSLDGVNEQFF
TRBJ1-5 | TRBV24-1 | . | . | TGTGCCACCAGTGGCGACCCCGGGGCTAAGGAAAGTTATAGCAATCAGCCCCAGCATTTT | CATSGDPGAKESYSNQPQHF
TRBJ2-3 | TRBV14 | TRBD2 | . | TGTGCCAGCGCCGGGACTAGCGGGAGCACAGATACGCAGTATTTT | CASAGTSGSTDTQYF
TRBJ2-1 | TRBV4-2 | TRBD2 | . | TGTGCCAGCAGCCTCTCCCCTCCCTCTGCGGGAGGTCAAAATGAGCAGTTCTTC | CASSLSPPSAGGQNEQFF
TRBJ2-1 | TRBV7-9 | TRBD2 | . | TGTGCCAGCGGGACTAGTTTGAACAATGAGCAGTTCTTC | CASGTSLNNEQFF
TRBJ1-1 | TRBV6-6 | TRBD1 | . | TGTGCCAGCAGTTACGGACAGGGAACGAACACTGAAGCTTTCTTT | CASSYGQGTNTEAFF
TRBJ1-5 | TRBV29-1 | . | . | TGCAGCGTTGAAGAAAGGCAGGGCCTCGGGTCCCAGCATTTT | CSVEERQGLGSQHF
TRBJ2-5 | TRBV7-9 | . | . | TGTGCCAGCAGCTCCTACCCCGGGCCGCACGGCGAGACCCAGTACTTC | CASSSYPGPHGETQYF
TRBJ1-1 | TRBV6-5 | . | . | TGTGCCAGCAGTTACGCGGGGTTAAGTGAAGCTTTCTTT | CASSYAGLSEAFF
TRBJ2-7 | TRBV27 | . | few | TGTGCCAGCAGTTCCGGACAGAGCTACGAGCAGTACTTC | CASSSGQSYEQYF
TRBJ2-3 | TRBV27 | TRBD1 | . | TGTGCCAGCACTCGACGAGGGGGCGCGGATACGCAGTATTTT | CASTRRGGADTQYF
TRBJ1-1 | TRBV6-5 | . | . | TGTGCCAGCAGTCATACATCGGAAGGCACTGAAGCTTTCTTT | CASSHTSEGTEAFF
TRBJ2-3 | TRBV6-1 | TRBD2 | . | TGTGCCAGCGCAACCCCCGGACTAGCGGGAGTCACAGATACGCAGTATTTT | CASATPGLAGVTDTQYF
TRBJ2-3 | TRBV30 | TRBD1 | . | TGTGCCTGGAGTACGGGGACAGAGCCAGATACGCAGTATTTT | CAWSTGTEPDTQYF
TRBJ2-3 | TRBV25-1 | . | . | TGTGCCAGCAGTGGGGGTCAGCGGCTCACAGATACGCAGTATTTT | CASSGGQRLTDTQYF
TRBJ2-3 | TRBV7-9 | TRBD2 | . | TGTGCCAGCAGCTTAGTTGGGCTAGCGGGACCCACAGATACGCAGTATTTT | CASSLVGLAGPTDTQYF
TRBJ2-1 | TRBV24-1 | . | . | TGTGCCACCAGTGATCGCGGGACCCTACCAGGGCAGTTCTTC | CATSDRGTLPGQFF
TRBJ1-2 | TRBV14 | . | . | TGTGCCAGCAGCCAAGAGAAAATCTATGGCTACACCTTC | CASSQEKIYGYTF
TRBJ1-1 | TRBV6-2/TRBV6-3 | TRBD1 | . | TGTGCCAGCAGCCGGGGACAGGGGACTGAAGCTTTCTTT | CASSRGQGTEAFF
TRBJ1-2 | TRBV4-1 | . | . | TGCGCCAGCAGCCAGGGACCTTATGGCTACACCTTC | CASSQGPYGYTF
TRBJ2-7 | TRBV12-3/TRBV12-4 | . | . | TGTGCCAGCAGTCCGAGTTCGGACGAGCAGTACTTC | CASSPSSDEQYF
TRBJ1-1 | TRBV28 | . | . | TGTGCCAGCAGTTTGGGGCCAAACCCTAACACTGAAGCTTTCTTT | CASSLGPNPNTEAFF
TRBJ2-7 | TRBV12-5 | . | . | TGTGCTAGTGCCCAGGGACTCAGGGGCTACGAGCAGTACTTC | CASAQGLRGYEQYF
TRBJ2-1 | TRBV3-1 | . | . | TGTGCCAGCAGCCAAGTAGGTGGGAGATACAATGAGCAGTTCTTC | CASSQVGGRYNEQFF
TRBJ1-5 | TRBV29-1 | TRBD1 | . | TGCAGCGTCATGACAGGGGATGGGCAGCCCCAGCATTTT | CSVMTGDGQPQHF
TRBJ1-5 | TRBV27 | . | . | TGTGCCAGCAGTTTATCCGCAGGAATTAATCAGCCCCAGCATTTT | CASSLSAGINQPQHF
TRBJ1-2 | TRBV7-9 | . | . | TGTGCCAGCAGCAGCCCGAGGGGTGCGGGCTATGGCTACACCTTC | CASSSPRGAGYGYTF
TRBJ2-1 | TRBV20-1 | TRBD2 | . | TGCAGTGCTAGAGACAACGGACTAGCGGAGTGGGGTGAGCAGTTCTTC | CSARDNGLAEWGEQFF
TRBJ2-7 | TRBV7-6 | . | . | TGTGCCAGCAGCTTAGGTGGGAGGTCCTACGAGCAGTACTTC | CASSLGGRSYEQYF
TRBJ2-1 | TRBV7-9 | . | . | TGTGCCAGCAGCTTAGTGCTTTACTCCTACAATGAGCAGTTCTTC | CASSLVLYSYNEQFF
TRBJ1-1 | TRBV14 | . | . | TGTGCCAGCAGCCCGCTTAGAGGCGTCCCCAGGAACACTGAAGCTTTCTTT | CASSPLRGVPRNTEAFF
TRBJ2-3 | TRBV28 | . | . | TGTGCCAGCAGTCAGATCGACAGCCCAGATACGCAGTATTTT | CASSQIDSPDTQYF
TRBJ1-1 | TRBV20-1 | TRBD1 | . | TGCAGGACCGTGGTACAGGGGGTGATCACTGAAGCTTTCTTT | CRTVVQGVITEAFF
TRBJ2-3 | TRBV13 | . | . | TGTGCCAGCAGCTCAGAGCGGGATACGCAGTATTTT | CASSSERDTQYF
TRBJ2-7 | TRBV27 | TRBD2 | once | TGTGCCAGCAGTCTCCTAGCGGGAGGAATGGGGCAGTACTTC | CASSLLAGGMGQYF
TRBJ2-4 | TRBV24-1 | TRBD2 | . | TGTGCCACCAGTGAGACTAGCGGGCCTAAAAACATTCAGTACTTC | CATSETSGPKNIQYF
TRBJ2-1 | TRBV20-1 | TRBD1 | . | TGCAGTGCGGGACAGGGAGCGTCCAATGAGCAGTTCTTC | CSAGQGASNEQFF
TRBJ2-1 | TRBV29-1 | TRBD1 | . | TGCAGCGTTGAAAGGACAGGGGGTTATTTGGATGAGCAGTTCTTC | CSVERTGGYLDEQFF
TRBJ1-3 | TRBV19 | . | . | TGTGCCAGTAGTATTCGGACGGTCTCTGGAAACACCATATATTTT | CASSIRTVSGNTIYF
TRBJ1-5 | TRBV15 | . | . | TGTGCCACCAGCATCCCCGGCAGCTCGCAGCCCCAGCATTTT | CATSIPGSSQPQHF
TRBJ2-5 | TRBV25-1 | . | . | TGTGCCAGCAGTGAATCGGCAGGGGCAGGGGAGACCCAGTACTTC | CASSESAGAGETQYF